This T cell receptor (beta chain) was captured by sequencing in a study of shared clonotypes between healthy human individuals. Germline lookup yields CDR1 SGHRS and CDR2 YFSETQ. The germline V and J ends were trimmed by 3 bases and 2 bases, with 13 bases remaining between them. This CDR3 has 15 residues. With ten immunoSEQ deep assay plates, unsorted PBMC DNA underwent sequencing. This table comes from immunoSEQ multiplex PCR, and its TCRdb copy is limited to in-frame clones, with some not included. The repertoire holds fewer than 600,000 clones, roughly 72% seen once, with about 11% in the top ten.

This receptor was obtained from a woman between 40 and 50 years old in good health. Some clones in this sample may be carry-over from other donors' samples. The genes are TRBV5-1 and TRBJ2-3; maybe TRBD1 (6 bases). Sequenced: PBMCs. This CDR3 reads CASSSPRTATDTQYF. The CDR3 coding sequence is TGCGCCAGCAGCTCGCCAAGGACAGCCACAGATACGCAGTATTTT. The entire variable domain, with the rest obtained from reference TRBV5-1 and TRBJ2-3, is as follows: KAGVTQTPRYLIKTRGQQVTLSCSPISGHRSVSWYQQTPGQGLQFLFEYFSETQRNKGNFPGRFSGRQFSNSRSEMNVSTLELGDSALYLCASSSPRTATDTQYFGPGTRLTVL.